These 25 T cell receptor beta chains were sequenced from one sample in a study of cytomegalovirus exposure and HLA in healthy donors. Vbeta (60) and Jbeta (13) primers were used in the PCR. Measured with immunoSEQ multiplex PCR; TCRdb has only the in-frame clones, and not every one. The ten top clones account for 0.55% to 0.6%, within a sample of around 120,000 clones. Sequencing was performed on PBMCs. The receptors here all came from a man over 45 in good health and CMV-seronegative.

V gene TRBV12-5 combines with J gene TRBJ1-5; D ambiguous. V shed 3 bases and J shed 8 bases, with 11 bases lying between them. Germline loops: CDR1 LGHNT, CDR2 FRNRAP. The CDR3 is made up of 13 amino acids. The CDR3 loop is CASGFGQFEPQHF. CDR3 DNA: TGTGCTAGTGGTTTTGGGCAGTTTGAGCCCCAGCATTTT.

The rearrangement joins TRBV7-2 to TRBJ2-5; 12 bases align to TRBD2. V was pared by 4 bases and J by 4 bases, with 4 bases of the junction left unmatched. The CDR3 is made up of 15 amino acids. Germline CDR1 is SGHTA and CDR2 is FQGNSA. The chain's CDR3 is CASSSELAGGETQYF. The CDR3 region has the DNA TGTGCCAGCAGCTCGGAACTAGCGGGAGGAGAGACCCAGTACTTC.

The V gene is TRBV7-9, the J gene TRBJ1-5; no clear D gene. Germline-derived CDR1 and CDR2 are SEHNR and FQNEAQ (reference sequence). This CDR3 contains 12 residues. The germline V and J ends were trimmed by 2 bases and 6 bases, with 5 bases remaining between them. The CDR3 DNA reads TGTGCCAGCAGCTTACCCGGTCAGCCCCAGCATTTT. As protein: CASSLPGQPQHF. Using reference TRBV7-9 and TRBJ1-5 for the parts outside the CDR3, the full variable domain is DTGVSQNPRHKITKRGQNVTFRCDPISEHNRLYWYRQTLGQGPEFLTYFQNEAQLEKSRLLSDRFSAERPKGSFSTLEIQRTEQGDSAMYLCASSLPGQPQHFGDGTRLSIL.

The chain carries TRBV5-7 and TRBJ2-1; D remains ambiguous. TRBV5-7 is an ORF; its function is uncertain. There are 12 residues in the CDR3. V lost 3 bases and J lost 3, with 4 bases in between. CDR3 coding DNA: TGTGCCAGCAGCTCCTGCTACAATGAGCAGTTCTTC. Its translation: CASSSCYNEQFF.

With regard to this clone: Sequence at one end of the junction differs from germline and may be a read error. This chain connects TRBV7-7 to TRBJ2-7; D not resolved. The CDR3 has 13 amino acids. CDR1 is SSHAT, CDR2 FNYEAQ, per germline (reference sequence). Here the CDR3 reads CASSLSYSYEQYF. The CDR3 DNA reads TGTGCTAGCAGCTTGAGCTATTCCTACGAGCAGTACTTC.

This rearrangement joins TRBV4-3 to TRBJ1-5, with D possibly being TRBD1 (5 bases). CDR1 and CDR2 (germline): LGHNA, YSLEER. The CDR3 totals 16 residues. V dropped 0 bases and J dropped 2 bases, with 11 bases sitting between them. CDR3 amino acids: CASSQDRAFGNQPQHF. The CDR3 bases are TGCGCCAGCAGCCAAGACAGGGCGTTCGGCAATCAGCCCCAGCATTTT.

This rearrangement joins TRBV10-3 to TRBJ1-3; tentative D call: TRBD1 (5 bases). Germline V gene lookup returns CDR1 ENHRY and CDR2 SYGVKD. Trimming stripped 3 bases from V and 0 bases from J, with 15 bases between. The CDR3 runs to 17 residues. The DNA for the CDR3 is TGTGCCATCAGTGACGTGGGAACAGGCGTCTCTGGAAACACCATATATTTT. Protein sequence: CAISDVGTGVSGNTIYF.

The rearrangement joins TRBV18 to TRBJ2-5, with TRBD2 as a possible D gene (5 bases). The J call may be wrong; the DNA end is better matched by TRBJ2-7. Germline CDR1 is KGHSH and CDR2 is LQKENI. CDR3 size: 13 residues. The CDR3 DNA is TGTGCCAGCTCACCCAGCGGAGCCTACGAGCAGTACTTC. Its protein product is CASSPSGAYEQYF.

The J gene is TRBJ1-5, the V gene TRBV30; D is perhaps TRBD1 (5 bases). Germline CDR1 is GTSNPN and CDR2 is SVGIG (reference sequence). V was shortened by 3 bases and J by 5 bases, with 11 bases between the two germline ends. This CDR3 spans 13 amino acids. The CDR3 protein is CAWSGSRDQPQHF. The CDR3 DNA sequence: TGTGCCTGGAGCGGGAGCAGGGATCAGCCCCAGCATTTT.

V usage is TRBV29-1 and J usage is TRBJ2-1, with 7 bases that match TRBD2. This CDR3 spans 16 amino acids. Trimming removed 7 bases from V and 2 bases from J; junction bases left unmatched: 14. CDR1 is SQVTM and CDR2 is ANQGSEA in the germline V gene. DNA for the CDR3: TGCAGCGCTCTTAACCCAGCGGGAACCACCTACAATGAGCAGTTCTTC. Its protein product is CSALNPAGTTYNEQFF.

V is TRBV18 and J is TRBJ2-7, with 9 positions matching TRBD1. J gave up 3 bases and V 3 bases, and 9 bases lay outside the gene matches. Germline-derived CDR1 and CDR2 are KGHSH and LQKENI. The CDR3 is made up of 16 amino acids. DNA of the CDR3: TGTGCCAGCTCACCCACTGGGGACAGGGCGTTCTACGAGCAGTACTTC. Amino acid sequence: CASSPTGDRAFYEQYF.

CDR3 loop: CASSYRPGTGFETQYF. The CDR3 nucleotides are TGTGCCAGCAGTTACCGTCCCGGGACAGGGTTCGAGACCCAGTACTTC. The chain has TRBV6-5 and TRBJ2-5; the match to TRBD1 covers 9 bases. Losses at the gene ends were 2 bases for V and 5 bases for J; bases not matched to a gene: 9. This CDR3 has 16 amino acids. CDR1 MNHEY and CDR2 SVGAGI come from the germline V gene.

The chain is built from TRBV7-9 and TRBJ1-2; D is uncertain. The germline V and J ends were trimmed by 6 bases and 2 bases, with 7 bases remaining between them. There are 12 residues in the CDR3. CDR1 is SEHNR, CDR2 FQNEAQ, per germline (reference sequence). CDR3 bases: TGTGCCAGCAGTAAAACAAACTATGGCTACACCTTC. It encodes CASSKTNYGYTF.

The V call is TRBV23-1, the J call TRBJ1-6; D ambiguous. TRBV23-1 is an ORF; its function is uncertain. V lost 2 bases to trimming and J lost 6 bases, with 20 bases between them. This CDR3 is 18 amino acids long. DNA of the CDR3: TGCGCCAGCAGTCAACCAAGAAGGATGACAAGCACTAATTCACCCCTCCACTTT. Its translation: CASSQPRRMTSTNSPLHF.

The genes are TRBV11-2 and TRBJ2-7, with 7 nucleotides matching TRBD2. After removal of 2 bases from V and 5 bases from J, the junction contained 9 bases not matched to a gene. CDR1 SGHAT and CDR2 FQNNGV come from the germline V gene. CDR3 size: 15 residues. The CDR3 DNA follows: TGTGCCAGCAGCTTATTGGCGGGGAGGGTCCACGAGCAGTACTTC. Translated, it gives CASSLLAGRVHEQYF.

V and J are TRBV6-1 and TRBJ2-5; D is unclear. There are 14 residues in the CDR3. Trimming took off 2 bases at V and 4 bases at J, with 11 bases between the two ends. Germline V CDR1 and CDR2: MNHNS, SASEGT. The CDR3 protein is CASSELLVRETQYF. The CDR3 DNA follows: TGTGCCAGCAGTGAATTGTTGGTGAGAGAGACCCAGTACTTC.

The genes are TRBV4-1 and TRBJ2-2, with D unresolved. This CDR3 spans 13 amino acids. CDR1 MGHRA and CDR2 YSYEKL come from the germline V gene. V dropped 1 base and J dropped 6 bases, with 6 bases sitting between them. The DNA for the CDR3 is TGCGCCAGCAGCCAAGTCCCGGCCGGGGAGCTGTTTTTT. Its protein product is CASSQVPAGELFF.

J is TRBJ1-2 and V is TRBV9; a weak D match, TRBD1 (6 bases). The germline CDR1 and CDR2 sequences are SGDLS and YYNGEE. Trimming took off 4 bases at V and 3 bases at J, with 19 bases between the two ends. The CDR3 totals 16 residues. DNA for the CDR3: TGTGCCAGCAGCACTACGGGGGGGCAGCCAGACTATGGCTACACCTTC. Translated, it gives CASSTTGGQPDYGYTF.

This chain joins TRBV7-9 and TRBJ1-2, with TRBD1 matching 9 bases. The germline gives CDR1 SEHNR, CDR2 FQNEAQ (reference sequence). The CDR3 length is 12 residues. J was trimmed by 12 bases and V by 2 bases; bases with no gene match: 4. CDR3 coding DNA: TGTGCCAGCAGCTTAAGGGACAGGGTCAACACCTTC. As protein: CASSLRDRVNTF.

The genes are TRBV4-3 and TRBJ2-1; TRBD2 aligns across 10 bases. CDR3 length: 16 amino acids. With 4 bases clipped from V and 4 bases from J, the junction kept 7 bases outside the gene matches. Germline CDR1 is LGHNA and CDR2 is YSLEER. The CDR3 DNA sequence: TGCGCCAGCAGCCTCTCTCTAGCGGGAGCTTACAATGAGCAGTTCTTC. This gives the protein CASSLSLAGAYNEQFF.

This rearrangement joins TRBV6-1 to TRBJ1-2; D not certain. Trimming took 4 bases from V and 3 from J, leaving 3 bases between them. CDR3 length: 11 residues. Germline V gives CDR1 MNHNS, CDR2 SASEGT. The CDR3 coding sequence is TGTGCCAGCAGTGGCGACTATGGCTACACCTTC. Protein: CASSGDYGYTF.

The V call is TRBV6-5, the J call TRBJ2-5; the D gene is possibly TRBD2 (6 bases). This CDR3 is 14 amino acids long. Germline lookup yields CDR1 MNHEY and CDR2 SVGAGI. V was clipped by 6 bases and J by 6 bases, with 17 bases between them. In DNA, the CDR3 is TGTGCCAGCAGGGTACCCGGGACTGGGAAGACCCAGTACTTC. Translated, it gives CASRVPGTGKTQYF.

The chain has TRBV19 and TRBJ2-7; 8 bases align to TRBD2. This CDR3 has 15 residues. The V and J ends lost 5 bases and 5 bases, in that order; junction bases with no gene match: 11. The germline gives CDR1 LNHDA, CDR2 SQIVND (reference sequence). The CDR3 bases are TGTGCCAGTAGTTCGACCGGGACTAGGCCACACGAGCAGTACTTC. The encoded protein is CASSSTGTRPHEQYF.

The chain joins TRBV4-3 to TRBJ1-4; D remains ambiguous. V gave up 0 bases and J gave up 7 bases, with 6 bases separating them. CDR1 and CDR2 (germline): LGHNA, YSLEER. This CDR3 has 13 residues. CDR3 bases: TGCGCCAGCAGCCAAGATGTCCGTGAAAAACTGTTTTTT. This gives the protein CASSQDVREKLFF.

The chain uses TRBV18 and TRBJ1-2; D is unclear. Germline CDR1 reads KGHSH; CDR2 reads LQKENI. The CDR3 is made up of 15 amino acids. V was clipped by 2 bases and J by 8 bases, with 18 bases between them. The CDR3 DNA reads TGTGCCAGCTCACCATCCGGCGGTGATCTATTGGGCTACACCTTC. This codes for CASSPSGGDLLGYTF.